These 2 T cell receptor beta chains were all obtained from the same sample, sequenced in a study of cytomegalovirus exposure and HLA in healthy donors. PCR used 60 Vbeta primers and 13 Jbeta primers. Clones were sequenced by immunoSEQ multiplex PCR, and TCRdb holds only the in-frame ones, with some missing. The data contain 90,000 to 150,000 clones, roughly four fifths of them singletons. The specimen sequenced was PBMCs. These receptors were taken from a man between 35 and 55 years old in good health and CMV-seronegative.

V and J are TRBV28 and TRBJ2-5; 9 bases line up with TRBD1. Germline V lookup: CDR1 MDHEN, CDR2 SYDVKM. The CDR3 loop spans 16 amino acids. With V trimmed by 6 bases and J by 5 bases, 13 bases remained unmatched. CDR3 bases: TGTGCCAGCAGACTCGACAGGGGGTTACGAGGGGAGACCCAGTACTTC. Its translation is CASRLDRGLRGETQYF. Using reference TRBV28 and TRBJ2-5 for the parts outside the CDR3, the full variable domain is DVKVTQSSRYLVKRTGEKVFLECVQDMDHENMFWYRQDPGLGLRLIYFSYDVKMKEKGDIPEGYSVSREKKERFSLILESASTNQTSMYLCASRLDRGLRGETQYFGPGTRLLVL.

The genes are TRBV5-5 and TRBJ1-2; 8 nucleotides match TRBD1. V gave up 2 bases and J gave up 4 bases; unmatched junction bases: 7. CDR1 and CDR2 (germline): SGHKS, YYEKEE (reference sequence). The CDR3 has 15 amino acids. The CDR3 loop is CASSFSGGEGYGYTF. The CDR3 nucleotides read TGTGCCAGCAGCTTTTCAGGGGGCGAGGGCTATGGCTACACCTTC.